One and the same sample provided the 18 T cell receptor beta chains below, sequenced in a study of cytomegalovirus exposure and HLA in healthy donors. With 60 Vbeta and 13 Jbeta primers, the PCR was carried out. Profiled with immunoSEQ multiplex PCR; TCRdb holds only in-frame clones, not every one. This repertoire shows about 160,000 clones, about four fifths found once; its top ten account for roughly 4%. The material sequenced was PBMCs. Every receptor here comes from a human donor in good health.

The chain combines TRBV2 with TRBJ1-1; weak D call: TRBD1 (5 bases). The CDR3 has 12 amino acids. The germline V gene has CDR1 SNHLY and CDR2 FYNNEI. Trimming removed 6 bases from V and 0 bases from J, with 5 bases in between. CDR3 residues: CASRQVNTEAFF. CDR3 in DNA: TGTGCCAGCAGACAGGTGAACACTGAAGCTTTCTTT.

Here the CDR3 DNA reads TGTGCCAGCAGCTTAGCGTTGGGACAGCGGGTGGAAGCTTTCTTT. It is translated as CASSLALGQRVEAFF. V and J are TRBV7-8 and TRBJ1-1, with TRBD1 matching 7 bases. Germline V lookup: CDR1 SGHVS, CDR2 FQNEAQ. This CDR3 comprises 15 residues. V trimming: 0 bases; J trimming: 8 bases; junction bases outside the gene matches: 9.

In regard to this clone: The junction departs from germline at one end; a sequencing error may be responsible. The V call is TRBV5-6, the J call TRBJ1-2, with a weak D call TRBD1 (5 bases). This CDR3 comprises 15 residues. Germline assignment: CDR1 SGHDT and CDR2 YYEEEE. This CDR3 is CASSFSSPGNYGYPF. CDR3 DNA sequence: TGTGCCAGCAGCTTTAGTTCGCCAGGGAACTATGGCTACCCCTTC.

V gene TRBV18 combines with J gene TRBJ1-1; D is perhaps TRBD1 (6 bases). With 3 bases removed from V and 1 base from J, the gap between germline ends came to 12 bases. CDR3 length: 15 residues. Germline assignment: CDR1 KGHSH and CDR2 LQKENI. CDR3 DNA sequence: TGTGCCAGCTCACCGTCCCCGACAGGGAACACTGAAGCTTTCTTT. Its translation: CASSPSPTGNTEAFF.

This clone was detected only once. This chain links TRBV4-1 with TRBJ2-1; 7 nucleotides line up with TRBD2. The V and J ends lost 0 bases and 7 bases, in that order; junction bases with no gene match: 9. The CDR3 has 16 amino acids. The germline gives CDR1 MGHRA, CDR2 YSYEKL. CDR3 DNA sequence: TGCGCCAGCAGCCAAGATTTTAATAGAGCGGGGAATGAGCAGTTCTTC. This sequence encodes CASSQDFNRAGNEQFF.

J is TRBJ2-2 and V is TRBV6-5; 7 nucleotides align to TRBD1. CDR3 size: 14 residues. V was pared by 4 bases and J by 6 bases, with 5 bases of the junction left unmatched. CDR1 is MNHEY and CDR2 is SVGAGI in the germline V gene. CDR3 region: CASSLQGLPGELFF. DNA for the CDR3: TGTGCCAGCAGTTTACAGGGGTTACCCGGGGAGCTGTTTTTT.

The chain is built from TRBV6-1 and TRBJ2-1; D gene uncertain. Trimming shortened V by 5 bases and J by 6 bases, and 5 bases separated the two germline ends. Germline-derived CDR1 and CDR2 are MNHNS and SASEGT. The CDR3 is 11 amino acids. The CDR3 DNA reads TGTGCCAGCAGTCTCTTCAATGAGCAGTTCTTC. Residues: CASSLFNEQFF.

This clone appeared once. J is TRBJ2-2 and V is TRBV7-2; perhaps TRBD1 as D (6 bases). The CDR3 covers 15 residues. Germline CDR1 and CDR2: SGHTA and FQGNSA. V was clipped by 1 base and J by 5 bases, with 11 bases between them. CDR3 amino acids: CASSLEGQGTGELFF. In DNA form, the CDR3 reads TGTGCCAGCAGCTTAGAAGGTCAGGGGACCGGGGAGCTGTTTTTT. Together with reference TRBV7-2 and TRBJ2-2, the CDR3 gives the full variable domain: GAGVSQSPSNKVTEKGKDVELRCDPISGHTALYWYRQSLGQGLEFLIYFQGNSAPDKSGLPSDRFSAERTGGSVSTLTIQRTQQEDSAVYLCASSLEGQGTGELFFGEGSRLTVL.

This clone has just one count. V usage is TRBV11-2 and J usage is TRBJ1-6; weak D call: TRBD1 (6 bases). Trimming took off 4 bases at V and 7 bases at J, with 14 bases between the two ends. Germline V gives CDR1 SGHAT, CDR2 FQNNGV. The CDR3 consists of 15 residues. CDR3 in amino acids: CASSSQGIYNSPLHF. CDR3 bases: TGTGCCAGCAGCTCACAGGGAATCTACAATTCACCCCTCCACTTT.

This clone was observed once. The chain joins TRBV9 to TRBJ2-5; the D is unclear. The DNA end lines up better with TRBJ2-7; the J call may be wrong. The CDR3 length is 13 residues. Germline lookup yields CDR1 SGDLS and CDR2 YYNGEE. DNA of the CDR3: TGTGCCAGCAGCGTAGGCCAGTTAGCCGAGCAGTACTTC. The encoded protein is CASSVGQLAEQYF.

This clone was counted once. The J gene is TRBJ1-6, the V gene TRBV30, with D tentatively TRBD1 (6 bases). CDR3 length equals 12 residues. Trimming cost V 5 bases and J 10 bases, with 12 bases left between them. The germline CDR1 and CDR2 sequences are GTSNPN and SVGIG (reference sequence). CDR3 sequence: CAWLRGPSPLHF. CDR3 DNA sequence: TGTGCCTGGCTCAGGGGCCCGTCACCCCTCCACTTT.

In DNA form, the CDR3 reads TGCGCCAGCAGCGCCCGGGGGGATACGCAGTATTTT. It codes for CASSARGDTQYF. The chain combines TRBV5-1 with TRBJ2-3; D is perhaps TRBD2 (6 bases). Per germline, CDR1 SGHRS and CDR2 YFSETQ. Trimming removed 4 bases at V and 6 bases at J, with 9 bases between. The CDR3 loop spans 12 amino acids.

The genes are TRBV6-1 and TRBJ1-3; unclear D gene. The CDR3 runs to 14 residues. Between the trimmed V and J ends, which lost 2 bases and 0 bases, there was a span of 5 bases. Germline loops: CDR1 MNHNS, CDR2 SASEGT. This CDR3 reads CASSEQISGNTIYF. DNA for the CDR3: TGTGCCAGCAGTGAACAGATCTCTGGAAACACCATATATTTT.

The chain joins TRBV6-5 to TRBJ2-1, with D perhaps TRBD2 (6 bases). This CDR3 has 14 amino acids. Per germline, CDR1 MNHEY and CDR2 SVGAGI. V was clipped by 7 bases and J by 2 bases, with 12 bases between them. The CDR3 coding sequence is TGTGCCAGCACGCGAGGAGGGCCCTACAATGAGCAGTTCTTC. Protein product: CASTRGGPYNEQFF.

This chain joins TRBV25-1 and TRBJ1-3; no firm D call. The CDR3 spans 13 residues. Germline loops: CDR1 MGHDK, CDR2 SYGVNS. V was shortened by 1 base and J by 2 bases, with 3 bases between the two germline ends. The CDR3 sequence is CASSESPGNTIYF. The CDR3 bases are TGTGCCAGCAGTGAATCTCCTGGAAACACCATATATTTT.

The J gene is TRBJ2-4, the V gene TRBV5-1, with TRBD1 matching 8 bases. The CDR3 has 11 amino acids. J gave up 11 bases and V 7 bases, and 5 bases lay outside the gene matches. Looked up from germline, CDR1 is SGHRS and CDR2 is YFSETQ. The CDR3 sequence: CASSQGAFQYF. In nucleotides, the CDR3 is TGCGCCAGCTCCCAGGGGGCCTTTCAGTACTTC.

This clone was detected a few times. The J gene is TRBJ2-5, the V gene TRBV9, with D maybe TRBD2 (6 bases). CDR1 is SGDLS and CDR2 is YYNGEE in the germline V gene. V lost 4 bases to trimming and J lost 4 bases, with 11 bases between them. The CDR3 totals 13 residues. The CDR3 coding sequence is TGTGCCAGCAGCATCGGGAGCCGAGAGACCCAGTACTTC. Protein sequence: CASSIGSRETQYF.

J is TRBJ2-2 and V is TRBV28, with 8 bases matching TRBD2. J gave up 7 bases and V 10 bases, and 14 bases lay outside the gene matches. Germline V gene sequence: CDR1 MDHEN, CDR2 SYDVKM. The length of the CDR3 is 15 residues. CDR3 DNA sequence: TGTGCCATCTCTAAGGGACTAGACGGAAACGGGGAGCTGTTTTTT. This codes for CAISKGLDGNGELFF.